This T cell receptor (beta chain) was profiled in a study of shared clonotypes between healthy human individuals (dated by TCRdb to 2020 to 2022). With respect to the entire study: A couple of women and three men aged 18 to 49 years were included in the cohort. Per donor, three plates each were used for CD4 naive and CD4 memory, two for CD8 naive, and one for CD8 memory. To estimate repertoire size and how much clonotypes are shared between individuals, the study performed deep sequencing of blood TCR repertoires from roughly five healthy adults. To increase sequencing depth and limit assay-specific biases, TCR repertoire library preparation and sequencing were carried out by different laboratories using diverse techniques. Between about 0.8 and 9.5 billion PBMCs per donor were obtained by leukapheresis. Here is what the overall study found, with its caveats: Incomplete sequencing was indicated by rarefaction of sorted-subset datasets, despite the large sequencing depth. Naive subsets generally had larger estimated clonotype richness than memory subsets did. Sampling was limited to blood, and TCR repertoires in tissue likely differ from TCR repertoires in blood. Based on pairwise subsampling, the degree of clonotype sharing among donors was expected to be affected by sequencing depth. Clonotypes shared by all four sorted-subset donors showed higher generation probabilities than non-shared clonotypes. Sharing across several donors was observed for approximately 5% of naive CD4, under 4% of naive CD8, 2% to 2.5% of memory CD4, and 0.4% of memory CD8 clonotypes. Because the study included only a small number of donors, the genetic and exposure-history diversity represented was limited.

The donors were healthy, HIV-negative adults who had no recently reported acute infections or vaccinations. Every donor was a Caucasian adult residing in Nashville, Tennessee, USA. CD4+ T cells were enriched by magnetic negative selection, after which naive cells were positively selected on CD45RA and the negative fraction was taken as the memory subset. Blood was obtained by leukapheresis, after which PBMCs were separated by Ficoll-Histopaque density gradient centrifugation and cryopreserved in liquid nitrogen vapor phase. Analytical flow cytometry was used to check the purity and quantity of each magnetically sorted T cell population. Genomic DNA was isolated from every sorted fraction and measured by UV absorbance on a Nanodrop 2000c. Using the deep immunoSEQ assay, multiplex PCR amplified TCR CDR3 regions from genomic DNA. Extracted genomic DNA from each cell subset was distributed evenly across all wells of several immunoSEQ 96-well plates, and each plate was treated as a replicate. For sorted subsets, approximately 200 ng of genomic DNA, equivalent to around 29,000 T cell genomes, went into each replicate PCR. Purified libraries were measured with a Qubit 3.0 fluorometer, size-checked on a Bioanalyzer 2100, and measured again with the KAPA Library Quantification kit. Every immunoSEQ 96-well plate was sequenced on a separate single-read 150-cycle Illumina NextSeq 550 flow cell. Processing in the source paper ran as follows. Because only junctional sequences without quality scores were contained in the immunoSEQ output, filtering matching that applied to full-length reads could not be performed. Sequences were annotated with PyIR, a Python wrapper for IgBLAST v1.9, using IMGT germline references to assign V/J genes and CDR3. Reads with weak V/J assignments (E-value above 1e-6), missing CDR3, stop codons, out-of-frame junctions, or ambiguous translated residues were removed. V3J clonotypes were defined by identical inferred V gene, J gene, and CDR3 amino acid sequence. Percentage overlap between repertoires was computed as shared unique clonotypes divided by the size of the smaller repertoire. RTK rarefaction, the Chao1 estimator, and Recon v2.1 estimates of unobserved clonotypes were used to assess repertoire richness. For all TCRbeta clonotypes obtained by the gDNA method from four donors, generation probabilities were computed with OLGA. TCRdb limited this immuneACCESS table to in-frame rearrangements with V and J called. A share of clones is missing; checked studies link under half to unresolved V genes, and the rest is unexplained. From that table come the V and J calls and clone size; the DNA was used to work out D and trimming. The sample yields over 950,000 clones; 60% to 80% were counted once. The ten biggest clones cover roughly 0.9% of the sample.

Remarks on this clone: Its antigen has not been determined. Base-call qualities are not available, and no considerably larger clone is one nucleotide away.

From the germline V gene, CDR1 is SQVTM and CDR2 is ANQGSEA. The CDR3, from cysteine to phenylalanine, totals 12 residues. Kept here is only the CDR3 DNA, which spans 36 bases and is read in frame from base 1. V trim: 5 bases; J trim: 5 bases; unmatched bases: 3. The sequence links TRBV29-1 to TRBJ2-5, with 9 junctional bases fitting TRBD2. The sequenced sample was memory CD4+ T cells from PBMCs. The cell subset or site label, read with the paper, signifies: CD45RA-negative fraction. The source of this sequence is a man aged 18 to 29 in good health. Some clones in this sample may be carry-over from other donors' samples. The sequence in DNA is TGCAGCGTTCTAGCGGGAAAGGAGACCCAGTACTTC. Protein translation: CSVLAGKETQYF.